The 23 T cell receptor beta chains in this list originate from one sample, sequenced in a study of T cells in tuberculosis. Assay: immunoSEQ multiplex PCR; the TCRdb copy retains only in-frame clones and omits some. The repertoire holds under 35,000 clones, approximately 94% seen once, with about 7.6% in the top ten. Material for sequencing was PBMCs. These receptors were obtained from a donor between 10 and 35 years old with latent tuberculosis or without tuberculosis infection.

This rearrangement joins TRBV7-9 to TRBJ2-7, with 11 bases lining up with TRBD2. Germline V gives CDR1 SEHNR, CDR2 FQNEAQ (reference sequence). This CDR3 is built from 15 residues. J gave up 5 bases and V 2 bases, and 5 bases lay outside the gene matches. In DNA, the CDR3 is TGTGCCAGCAGCTTATTTCTAGCGGGAGGCCACGAGCAGTACTTC. Residues: CASSLFLAGGHEQYF.

The chain has TRBV9 and TRBJ2-2; TRBD1 aligns across 7 bases. CDR1 SGDLS and CDR2 YYNGEE come from the germline V gene. This CDR3 comprises 16 residues. V lost 0 bases and J lost 4; bases outside the gene matches: 6. The CDR3 region has the DNA TGTGCCAGCAGCGTAGAAGGACAGGTGATCACCGGGGAGCTGTTTTTT. This sequence encodes CASSVEGQVITGELFF.

This chain joins TRBV7-2 and TRBJ2-7, with 7 bases fitting TRBD1. Per the germline V gene, CDR1 is SGHTA and CDR2 is FQGNSA. This CDR3 is built from 13 residues. Trimming took 5 bases from V and 3 from J; bases not matched to a gene: 4. CDR3 residues: CASSLRTGYEQYF. The CDR3 DNA reads as TGTGCCAGCAGCCTAAGGACAGGCTACGAGCAGTACTTC.

This chain links TRBV27 with TRBJ1-4, with no clear D. Deletions cut 2 bases from V and 5 bases from J, with 12 bases between. CDR1 is MNHEY and CDR2 is SMNVEV in the germline V gene (reference sequence). The CDR3 length is 15 residues. CDR3 nucleotide sequence: TGTGCCAGCAGTTTAAGGCCTGGGCTCAATGAAAAACTGTTTTTT. Residues: CASSLRPGLNEKLFF.

This chain connects TRBV19 to TRBJ2-3, with 8 nucleotides matching TRBD2. The germline CDR1 and CDR2 sequences are LNHDA and SQIVND (reference sequence). This CDR3 is 16 amino acids long. The V gene end was trimmed by 6 bases and the J gene end by 4 bases; junction bases not matched to a gene: 12. DNA of the CDR3: TGTGCCAGTAGGGATTTAAAGCGGGAGTTATCAGATACGCAGTATTTT. It is translated as CASRDLKRELSDTQYF.

J is TRBJ2-3 and V is TRBV7-2; 11 bases map to TRBD2. The germline gives CDR1 SGHTA, CDR2 FQGNSA. V shed 0 bases, J shed 4 bases, and the junction held 6 bases outside the gene matches. This CDR3 has 17 amino acids. CDR3: CASSLALTSGSADTQYF. The CDR3 DNA follows: TGTGCCAGCAGCTTAGCGCTAACTAGCGGGAGTGCAGATACGCAGTATTTT.

J is TRBJ2-7 and V is TRBV6-6, with 9 bases aligning to TRBD2. Germline values: CDR1 MNHNY, CDR2 SVGAGI (reference sequence). The CDR3 is 15 amino acids. With 7 bases clipped from V and 7 bases from J, the junction kept 14 bases outside the gene matches. This CDR3 is CASNILAGPPREQYF. Here the CDR3 DNA reads TGTGCCAGCAACATTCTAGCGGGACCACCTAGAGAGCAGTACTTC.

The chain has TRBV10-1 and TRBJ2-2; a possible D gene is TRBD2 (5 bases). V dropped 3 bases and J dropped 1 base, with 12 bases sitting between them. This CDR3 has 16 amino acids. CDR1 and CDR2 from the germline V gene are WNHNN and SYGVQD (reference sequence). CDR3 sequence: CASSEEGLQNTGELFF. CDR3 nucleotides: TGCGCCAGCAGTGAAGAAGGACTGCAGAACACCGGGGAGCTGTTTTTT.

The V and J genes are TRBV19 and TRBJ2-7; D might be TRBD2 (5 bases). The CDR3 is 16 residues long. Germline lookup yields CDR1 LNHDA and CDR2 SQIVND (reference sequence). V dropped 5 bases and J dropped 4 bases, with 21 bases sitting between them. The chain's CDR3 is CASSSPQSGKLYEQYF. The CDR3 nucleotides read TGTGCCAGTAGTTCCCCCCAGAGCGGAAAGCTATACGAGCAGTACTTC.

This chain uses TRBV11-2 with TRBJ2-7, with a possible D match to TRBD1 (5 bases). This CDR3 has 14 residues. Trimming shortened V by 1 base and J by 2 bases, and 9 bases separated the two germline ends. Germline V gene lookup returns CDR1 SGHAT and CDR2 FQNNGV. CDR3 amino acids: CASSLASGTYEQYF. As DNA, the CDR3 is TGTGCCAGCAGCTTAGCCTCAGGGACCTACGAGCAGTACTTC. The whole variable domain, filled in from reference TRBV11-2 and TRBJ2-7, reads EAGVAQSPRYKIIEKRQSVAFWCNPISGHATLYWYQQILGQGPKLLIQFQNNGVVDDSQLPKDRFSAERLKGVDSTLKIQPAKLEDSAVYLCASSLASGTYEQYFGPGTRLTVT.

V usage is TRBV7-9 and J usage is TRBJ2-1, with 7 bases identical to TRBD1. V trimming: 4 bases; J trimming: 4 bases; junction bases outside the gene matches: 7. The germline gives CDR1 SEHNR, CDR2 FQNEAQ (reference sequence). This CDR3 region has 15 residues. The CDR3 nucleotides are TGTGCCAGCAGCTCCCAGGACAGGAGATACAATGAGCAGTTCTTC. Translation: CASSSQDRRYNEQFF.

The V call is TRBV19, the J call TRBJ2-6; a possible D gene is TRBD2 (6 bases). Trimming left V 4 bases short and J 0 bases short, with 7 bases between. CDR1 and CDR2 (germline): LNHDA, SQIVND (reference sequence). The CDR3 covers 15 residues. As DNA, the CDR3 is TGTGCCAGTAGTACCGGGAGCTCTGGGGCCAACGTCCTGACTTTC. Translated, it gives CASSTGSSGANVLTF.

The chain combines TRBV10-3 with TRBJ2-5; 14 bases match TRBD2. This CDR3 region has 14 residues. J gave up 3 bases and V 8 bases, and 2 bases lay outside the gene matches. Germline CDR1 is ENHRY and CDR2 is SYGVKD. The CDR3 region has the DNA TGTGCCATCGGGACTAGCGGGGGTGAAGAGACCCAGTACTTC. Translated, it gives CAIGTSGGEETQYF.

The V gene is TRBV30, the J gene TRBJ2-7, with a possible D match to TRBD1 (5 bases). CDR1 is GTSNPN and CDR2 is SVGIG in the germline V gene (reference sequence). V was shortened by 0 bases and J by 4 bases, with 10 bases between the two germline ends. This CDR3 has 13 amino acids. The CDR3 bases are TGTGCCTGGAGTGTAAACCCAGGGTACGAGCAGTACTTC. Protein: CAWSVNPGYEQYF.

V usage is TRBV11-3 and J usage is TRBJ2-7; 10 bases are a match to TRBD2. Germline V gene sequence: CDR1 SGHNT, CDR2 YENEEA. There are 14 residues in the CDR3. J gave up 6 bases and V 4 bases, and 6 bases lay outside the gene matches. The CDR3 nucleotides read TGTGCCAGCAGCTCTAGCGGGAGTAGGGCCGAGCAGTACTTC. This translates into CASSSSGSRAEQYF.

The V and J genes are TRBV6-1 and TRBJ2-5, with 8 bases fitting TRBD1. Trimming took 7 bases from V and 4 from J; bases not matched to a gene: 11. CDR3 length: 15 amino acids. Per the germline V gene, CDR1 is MNHNS and CDR2 is SASEGT. Here the CDR3 DNA reads TGTGCCAGCAACACCCGGACAGGGATTCCAGAGACCCAGTACTTC. The encoded protein is CASNTRTGIPETQYF.

The J gene is TRBJ2-5, the V gene TRBV18; D is perhaps TRBD1 (6 bases). The germline V gene encodes CDR1 KGHSH and CDR2 LQKENI. The V end lost 2 bases, the J end lost 4 bases, and 8 bases lay between the germline ends. The CDR3 is 13 amino acids. This CDR3 is CASSPSQGETQYF. Written as DNA, the CDR3 is TGTGCCAGCTCACCATCACAGGGAGAGACCCAGTACTTC.

The chain links TRBV27 to TRBJ2-3, with TRBD2 matching over 7 bases. With V trimmed by 8 bases and J by 2 bases, 7 bases remained unmatched. This CDR3 contains 14 residues. Germline V gene data show CDR1 as MNHEY and CDR2 as SMNVEV (reference sequence). The CDR3 region has the DNA TGTGCCAGCGCTTACCGGGACTACACAGATACGCAGTATTTT. It encodes CASAYRDYTDTQYF.

This chain joins TRBV11-3 and TRBJ2-2; a weak D match, TRBD1 (5 bases). V lost 0 bases to trimming and J lost 11 bases, with 13 bases between them. Looked up from germline, CDR1 is SGHNT and CDR2 is YENEEA. The CDR3 runs to 14 residues. The CDR3 sequence: CASSLDLAGSELFF. The CDR3 region has the DNA TGTGCCAGCAGCTTAGATCTTGCAGGGTCCGAGCTGTTTTTT.

The V gene is TRBV6-1, the J gene TRBJ2-2; 9 bases fit TRBD2. With 10 bases clipped from V and 3 bases from J, the junction kept 6 bases outside the gene matches. CDR3 length: 14 residues. CDR1 is MNHNS, CDR2 SASEGT, per germline. CDR3 sequence (DNA): TGTGCCACTAGCGGGACGGTGTACACCGGGGAGCTGTTTTTT. Encoded protein: CATSGTVYTGELFF.

The chain combines TRBV19 with TRBJ2-7; 14 bases agree with TRBD2. CDR1 is LNHDA and CDR2 is SQIVND in the germline V gene (reference sequence). Losses at the gene ends were 4 bases for V and 2 bases for J; bases not matched to a gene: 1. The CDR3 covers 15 residues. CDR3 DNA sequence: TGTGCCAGTAGTAGACTAGCGGGAGGGCCCTACGAGCAGTACTTC. Encoded protein: CASSRLAGGPYEQYF.

The chain couples TRBV5-1 to TRBJ2-7, with 8 bases matching TRBD1. CDR3 length equals 13 residues. The germline V gene has CDR1 SGHRS and CDR2 YFSETQ. V trimming: 4 bases; J trimming: 4 bases; junction bases outside the gene matches: 4. The CDR3 nucleotides are TGCGCCAGCAGCCTGGACAGGGATTACGAGCAGTACTTC. Translated, it gives CASSLDRDYEQYF.

The chain links TRBV6-6 to TRBJ2-7, with a tentative D call TRBD2 (6 bases). V lost 7 bases and J 2 bases, leaving 15 bases between the germline ends. Germline assignment: CDR1 MNHNY and CDR2 SVGAGI (reference sequence). This CDR3 is 14 amino acids long. The CDR3 is CASIGGTPTYEQYF. Written as DNA, the CDR3 is TGTGCCAGCATCGGAGGGACGCCCACCTACGAGCAGTACTTC.